This entry lists 7 T cell receptor beta chains sequenced from one sample in a study of blood T cell repertoires in COVID-19. Profiled with immunoSEQ multiplex PCR; TCRdb holds only in-frame clones, not every one. The sample holds fewer than 250,000 clones; around 92% are singletons and the top ten take around 1.2%. Input material: peripheral blood. These receptors came from a man aged 25 to 40 with acute or convalescent COVID-19.

V usage is TRBV25-1 and J usage is TRBJ2-7; D is ambiguous. The CDR3 sequence is 14 residues long. Germline CDR1 and CDR2: MGHDK and SYGVNS. Trimming took 5 bases from V and 0 from J, leaving 11 bases between them. The CDR3 region has the DNA TGTGCCAGCAGTCAAACGGAGAGCTCCTACGAGCAGTACTTC. Amino acids: CASSQTESSYEQYF.

The chain couples TRBV2 to TRBJ1-1, with 11 bases that match TRBD1. Germline-derived CDR1 and CDR2 are SNHLY and FYNNEI. The CDR3 runs to 15 residues. Losses at the gene ends were 6 bases for V and 0 bases for J; bases not matched to a gene: 3. The CDR3 sequence: CASRDRGLMNTEAFF. The CDR3 region has the DNA TGTGCCAGCAGGGACAGGGGGCTGATGAACACTGAAGCTTTCTTT.

This rearrangement joins TRBV5-6 to TRBJ2-6; D not certain. CDR1 SGHDT and CDR2 YYEEEE come from the germline V gene. The V gene lost 4 bases and the J gene lost 1 base, with 3 bases spanning the gap. CDR3 length: 13 residues. CDR3 in DNA: TGTGCCAGCAGCCCGTCTGGGGCCAACGTCCTGACTTTC. Its translation: CASSPSGANVLTF. Variable domain in full (rest from reference TRBV5-6 and TRBJ2-6): DAGVTQSPTHLIKTRGQQVTLRCSPKSGHDTVSWYQQALGQGPQFIFQYYEEEERQRGNFPDRFSGHQFPNYSSELNVNALLLGDSALYLCASSPSGANVLTFGAGSRLTVL.

The rearrangement joins TRBV7-9 to TRBJ2-3; no reliable D call. The germline V and J ends were trimmed by 5 bases and 2 bases, with 14 bases remaining between them. The germline CDR1 and CDR2 sequences are SEHNR and FQNEAQ (reference sequence). The CDR3 length is 15 residues. The CDR3 here is CASSPTAKTTDTQYF. The CDR3 DNA reads TGTGCCAGCAGCCCGACTGCGAAAACCACAGATACGCAGTATTTT.

The J gene is TRBJ1-1, the V gene TRBV19, with 9 bases identical to TRBD1. Germline values: CDR1 LNHDA, CDR2 SQIVND (reference sequence). With 4 bases clipped from V and 5 bases from J, the junction kept 11 bases outside the gene matches. This CDR3 comprises 16 residues. CDR3 region: CASSKRDRVSRTEAFF. DNA of the CDR3: TGTGCCAGTAGTAAGCGGGACAGGGTATCGAGGACTGAAGCTTTCTTT.

The chain links TRBV28 to TRBJ2-7; D may be TRBD1 (6 bases). V was pared by 5 bases and J by 6 bases, with 14 bases between. The CDR3 spans 13 residues. Per germline, CDR1 MDHEN and CDR2 SYDVKM. CDR3 sequence (DNA): TGTGCCAGCAGTGCCGCCAACAGGGTCGAGCAGTACTTC. Translated, it gives CASSAANRVEQYF.

This clone has only one observation. The rearrangement joins TRBV11-3 to TRBJ2-3; 16 bases line up with TRBD2. The V gene's germline CDR1 is SGHNT and CDR2 YENEEA. This CDR3 spans 18 amino acids. The V segment lost 4 bases and the J segment 4 bases; nucleotides outside the gene matches: 8. The CDR3 DNA follows: TGTGCCAGCAGCTACTCCGGGACTAGCGGGGGGGGTGCAGATACGCAGTATTTT. It is translated as CASSYSGTSGGGADTQYF.